This paragraph covers one T cell receptor beta chain sequence. This record comes from a study of T cell changes during pregnancy in multiple sclerosis. Data came from immunoSEQ multiplex PCR; TCRdb stores just in-frame clones and leaves some out. This table has over 70,000 clones, 90% to 95% appearing once. Germline V gene data show CDR1 as SQVTM and CDR2 as ANQGSEA. The CDR3 is 14 amino acids. V was pared by 4 bases and J by 3 bases, with 15 bases between. Sequenced here: peripheral blood, sampled in the third trimester of pregnancy. This clonotype was obtained from a female donor with multiple sclerosis, enrolled in a pregnancy study. This rearrangement joins TRBV29-1 to TRBJ1-1; D gene unclear. CDR3 coding DNA: TGCAGCGTTGCCCCTGGGCCCCAAGACACTGAAGCTTTCTTT. Translated, it gives CSVAPGPQDTEAFF.